The rows below give T cell receptor beta chains drawn from one sample of a study of shared T cell receptors in the human thymus. Generated by immunoSEQ multiplex PCR, the TCRdb table keeps only in-frame clones and is missing some. The table includes hundreds of thousands of clones, 80% to 90% detected once. The same data also contributed to another study, on human thymus T cells.

The sample taken for sequencing was thymocytes. All receptors come from a girl in the first two years of life with a congenital heart defect. Each CDR3 is given with its conserved first and last residue. A D gene is named only where the DNA matches it firmly. Rows give clone size only sometimes, using once, few, many, or a class for an expanded clone.

CDR3: CASSLADRGQTEAFF
DNA: TGTGCCAGCAGCTTAGCCGACAGGGGGCAGACTGAAGCTTTCTTT
D: TRBD1
V: TRBV7-9
length: 15
J: TRBJ1-1
size: -

CDR3: CASSLVPGGLTGELFF
DNA: TGTGCCAGCAGCTTAGTCCCGGGGGGCCTCACCGGGGAGCTGTTTTTT
D: -
V: TRBV7-9
length: 16
J: TRBJ2-2
size: once

CDR3: CASSLGMTGNPYGYTF
DNA: TGTGCCAGCAGCTTGGGAATGACAGGAAACCCTTATGGCTACACCTTC
D: -
V: TRBV5-4
length: 16
J: TRBJ1-2
size: -

CDR3: CASTHRVIWGYTF
DNA: TGTGCCAGCACTCACCGGGTAATCTGGGGCTACACCTTC
D: -
V: TRBV28
length: 13
J: TRBJ1-2
size: -

CDR3: CASSLSGPPRGTEAFF
DNA: TGCGCCAGCAGTCTCTCCGGGCCTCCTAGGGGAACTGAAGCTTTCTTT
D: -
V: TRBV23-1
length: 16
J: TRBJ1-1
size: -

CDR3: CASSQDGIVNTEAFF
DNA: TGCGCCAGCAGCCAAGACGGGATTGTGAACACTGAAGCTTTCTTT
D: -
V: TRBV4-3
length: 15
J: TRBJ1-1
size: -

CDR3: CASSLDHPPDEQFF
DNA: TGTGCCAGCAGCTTAGATCACCCCCCGGATGAGCAGTTCTTC
D: -
V: TRBV11-2
length: 14
J: TRBJ2-1
size: -

CDR3: CASSQGGGGASDTQYF
DNA: TGTGCCAGCAGCCAAGGCGGTGGGGGGGCCTCAGATACGCAGTATTTT
D: -
V: TRBV14
length: 16
J: TRBJ2-3
size: few

CDR3: CASREGLAGGLLTDTQYF
DNA: TGTGCCAGCAGGGAGGGACTAGCGGGGGGCCTTCTCACAGATACGCAGTATTTT
D: TRBD2
V: TRBV5-4
length: 18
J: TRBJ2-3
size: -

CDR3: CASSLSLRATEAFF
DNA: TGTGCCAGCAGTTTATCTCTGAGGGCCACTGAAGCTTTCTTT
D: -
V: TRBV27
length: 14
J: TRBJ1-1
size: -

CDR3: CSVGGVQPPRSFGYTF
DNA: TGCAGCGTTGGGGGCGTGCAGCCCCCGCGATCCTTTGGCTACACCTTC
D: -
V: TRBV29-1
length: 16
J: TRBJ1-2
size: -

CDR3: CASSPIRDSNEQYF
DNA: TGTGCCAGCAGCCCCATTCGGGACTCTAACGAGCAGTACTTC
D: -
V: TRBV7-2
length: 14
J: TRBJ2-7
size: -

CDR3: CASSEVWGRSYEQYF
DNA: TGTGCCAGCAGTGAAGTTTGGGGGCGCTCCTACGAGCAGTACTTC
D: -
V: TRBV2
length: 15
J: TRBJ2-7
size: -

CDR3: CASSQMGQPDDYEQYF
DNA: TGCGCCAGCAGCCAGATGGGACAGCCAGACGACTACGAGCAGTACTTC
D: TRBD1
V: TRBV5-1
length: 16
J: TRBJ2-7
size: once

CDR3: CASSYPPSSGRQFF
DNA: TGTGCCAGCAGCTACCCCCCCTCTAGCGGGAGGCAGTTCTTC
D: TRBD2
V: TRBV7-8
length: 14
J: TRBJ2-1
size: -

CDR3: CASSFSRDPGTNTYNEQFF
DNA: TGTGCCAGCAGTTTTTCAAGGGATCCGGGGACAAACACCTACAATGAGCAGTTCTTC
D: -
V: TRBV27
length: 19
J: TRBJ2-1
size: -

CDR3: CASSTARRGGRVTQYF
DNA: TGTGCCAGCAGCACCGCCAGGCGGGGGGGGCGGGTAACGCAGTATTTT
D: TRBD2
V: TRBV9
length: 16
J: TRBJ2-3
size: -

CDR3: CASSQGVVETGETNEKLFF
DNA: TGCGCCAGCAGCCAAGGGGTAGTGGAGACAGGGGAGACTAATGAAAAACTGTTTTTT
D: TRBD1
V: TRBV4-3
length: 19
J: TRBJ1-4
size: few

CDR3: CASSSNGLAGGVTDTQYF
DNA: TGTGCCAGCAGCTCGAATGGACTAGCGGGGGGAGTCACAGATACGCAGTATTTT
D: TRBD2
V: TRBV5-4
length: 18
J: TRBJ2-3
size: -

CDR3: CASSYLGRGSYNEQFF
DNA: TGTGCCAGCAGTTACCTGGGCAGGGGTTCCTACAATGAGCAGTTCTTC
D: -
V: TRBV6-5
length: 16
J: TRBJ2-1
size: -

CDR3: CASSRDRPYEQYF
DNA: TGTGCCAGCAGCCGGGATCGTCCCTACGAGCAGTACTTC
D: -
V: TRBV7-9
length: 13
J: TRBJ2-7
size: once

CDR3: CASSPSPRRTSGKYF
DNA: TGTGCCAGCAGCCCTTCCCCACGAAGGACTAGCGGGAAGTACTTC
D: TRBD2
V: TRBV9
length: 15
J: TRBJ2-4
size: -

CDR3: CASSYNYSPLHF
DNA: TGTGCCAGCAGCTATAATTATTCACCCCTCCACTTT
D: -
V: TRBV5-4
length: 12
J: TRBJ1-6
size: -

CDR3: CASSLKLAGYFEQFF
DNA: TGTGCCAGCAGCTTAAAGCTAGCGGGGTACTTTGAGCAGTTCTTC
D: TRBD2
V: TRBV7-3
length: 15
J: TRBJ2-1
size: -

CDR3: CASGRVHTEAFF
DNA: TGTGCCAGCGGCAGGGTTCACACTGAAGCTTTCTTT
D: -
V: TRBV28
length: 12
J: TRBJ1-1
size: -

CDR3: CASSLVGPQGIQPQHF
DNA: TGTGCCAGCAGCTTAGTCGGGCCACAGGGGATTCAGCCCCAGCATTTT
D: TRBD1
V: TRBV7-8
length: 16
J: TRBJ1-5
size: -